This TCR beta chain was identified in a study of CD8 T cells in ankylosing spondylitis. TCRdb reprocessed the 5' RACE reads via MiXCR and lists one record per CDR3 protein. The profile shows 700,000 to 850,000 distinct CDR3 sequences, roughly 10% of them singletons. Only a few counts were recorded for this clonotype. Its antigen remains unknown. Germline V gives CDR1 MNHEY, CDR2 SVGEGT. This CDR3 has 14 amino acids. V was pared by 7 bases and J by 3 bases, with 6 bases of the junction left unmatched. Whole-study findings and limits: Prior work had noted some motif variants in reactive arthritis blood and synovial fluid. Fewer than ten highly homologous variants made up a TCR beta motif that seemed to typify ankylosing spondylitis blood.

The source is a male donor with ankylosing spondylitis. Sequences were obtained from blood, either unsorted or a sorted T cell fraction (not recorded which). The chain recombines TRBV6-2 or TRBV6-3 with TRBJ1-5, with 7 positions matching TRBD1. As DNA, the CDR3 is TGTGCCAGCACCCGCGACAGGGTCAATCAGCCCCAGCATTTT. Encoded protein: CASTRDRVNQPQHF.